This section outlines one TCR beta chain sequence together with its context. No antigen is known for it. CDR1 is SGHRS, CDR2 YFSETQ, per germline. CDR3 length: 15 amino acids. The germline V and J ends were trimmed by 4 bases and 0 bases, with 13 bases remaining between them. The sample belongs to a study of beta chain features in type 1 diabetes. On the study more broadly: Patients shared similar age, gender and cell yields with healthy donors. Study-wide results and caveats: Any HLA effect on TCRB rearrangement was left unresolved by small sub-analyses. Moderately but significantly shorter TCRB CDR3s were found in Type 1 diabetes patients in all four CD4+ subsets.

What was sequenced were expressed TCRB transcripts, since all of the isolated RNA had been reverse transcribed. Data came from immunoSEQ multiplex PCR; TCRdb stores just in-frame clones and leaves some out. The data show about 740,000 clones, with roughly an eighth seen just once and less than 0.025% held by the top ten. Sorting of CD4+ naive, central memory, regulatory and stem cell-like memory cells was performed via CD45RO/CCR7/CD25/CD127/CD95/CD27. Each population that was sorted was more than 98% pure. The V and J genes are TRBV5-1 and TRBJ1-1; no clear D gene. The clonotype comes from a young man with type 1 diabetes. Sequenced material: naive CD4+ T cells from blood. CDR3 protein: CASSPGPGLNTEAFF. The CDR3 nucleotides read TGCGCCAGCAGCCCCGGCCCAGGATTGAACACTGAAGCTTTCTTT.